This T cell receptor beta chain was observed in a study of T cells in Graves' hyperthyroidism and ophthalmopathy. Study-level findings and limits: The model foresaw ophthalmopathy a median around seven months prior to onset.

CDR3 length: 16 amino acids. Trimming left V 5 bases short and J 0 bases short, with 14 bases between. Germline CDR1 is SEHNR and CDR2 is FQNEAQ (reference sequence). Using RNA transcripts as the source, TCR beta CDR3 regions were amplified. HTBI primers were used for first-round RT-PCR of the TCR CDR3. TCRdb used MiXCR to reprocess the multiplex PCR reads, holding one entry per CDR3 protein. The table records 350,000 or so distinct CDR3 sequences, roughly 21% of them present only once. This clonotype was seen a handful of times. Its antigen is still unknown. The clonotype was recovered from a woman aged 50 to 65 with Graves' hyperthyroidism. Material: blood. The rearrangement uses TRBV7-9 and TRBJ2-1; D gene unclear. CDR3 amino acids: CASSQWARSSYNEQFF. CDR3 nucleotides: TGTGCCAGCAGCCAGTGGGCCAGAAGCTCCTACAATGAGCAGTTCTTC.